This TCR beta chain is drawn from a study of CD8 T cells in ankylosing spondylitis. Study outcomes and limitations: As reported, disease-linked clones showed significant enrichment in matched ankylosing spondylitis synovial fluid.

TCRdb re-analysed the 5' RACE reads in MiXCR, keeping a single row per CDR3 protein. The top ten hold about 11% of the sample, which has approximately 190,000 distinct CDR3 sequences, roughly 13% seen once. CDR3 length equals 14 residues. Germline V gene data show CDR1 as DFQATT and CDR2 as SNEGSKA (reference sequence). The ends were cut back, 0 bases at V and 4 bases at J, with 13 bases in the middle. With respect to this clonotype: As yet, its antigen is unknown.

Sequencing used blood, either unsorted or a sorted T cell fraction (not recorded which). The TCR was taken from a female donor with ankylosing spondylitis or in good health (not recorded which). The chain joins TRBV20-1 to TRBJ2-7; D gene unclear. In nucleotides, the CDR3 is TGCAGTGCTAGAGATCGGTTAGCTCCGTACGAGCAGTACTTC. Translation: CSARDRLAPYEQYF.